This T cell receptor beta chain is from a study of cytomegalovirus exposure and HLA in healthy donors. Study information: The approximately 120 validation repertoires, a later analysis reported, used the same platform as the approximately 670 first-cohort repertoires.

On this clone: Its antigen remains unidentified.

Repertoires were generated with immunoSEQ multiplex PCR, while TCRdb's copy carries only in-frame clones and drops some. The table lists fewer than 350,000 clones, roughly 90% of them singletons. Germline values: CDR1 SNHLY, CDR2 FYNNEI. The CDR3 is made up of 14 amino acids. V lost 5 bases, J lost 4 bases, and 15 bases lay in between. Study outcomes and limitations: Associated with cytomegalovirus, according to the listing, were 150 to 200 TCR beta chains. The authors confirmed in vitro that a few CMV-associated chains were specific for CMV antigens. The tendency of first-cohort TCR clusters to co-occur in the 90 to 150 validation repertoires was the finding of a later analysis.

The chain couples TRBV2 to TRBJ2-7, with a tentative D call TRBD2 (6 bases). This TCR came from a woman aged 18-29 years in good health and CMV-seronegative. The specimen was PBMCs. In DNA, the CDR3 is TGTGCCAGCAGTTCTACTTTCGGGAGTTACGAGCAGTACTTC. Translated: CASSSTFGSYEQYF.